A single sample is the source of the 4 T cell receptor beta chains below, sequenced in a study of blood T cell repertoires in COVID-19. Clones were sequenced by immunoSEQ multiplex PCR, and TCRdb holds only the in-frame ones, with some missing. The sample records around 270,000 clones, 84% being singletons. The sample was peripheral blood. These receptors were collected from a middle-aged woman who had recovered from COVID-19.

The chain employs TRBV19 and TRBJ1-3, with D unclear. Germline CDR1 and CDR2: LNHDA and SQIVND (reference sequence). The V gene lost 7 bases and the J gene lost 4 bases, with 8 bases spanning the gap. The CDR3 sequence is 12 residues long. The CDR3 DNA sequence: TGTGCCAGTATGGCCCTCGGAAACACCATATATTTT. Protein: CASMALGNTIYF.

The chain is built from TRBV6-1 and TRBJ2-2; D possibly corresponds to TRBD1 (5 bases). The CDR3 has 15 residues. The ends were cut back, 0 bases at V and 6 bases at J, with 11 bases in the middle. From germline, CDR1 is MNHNS and CDR2 SASEGT. This CDR3 is CASSEASSGPGELFF. The DNA for the CDR3 is TGTGCCAGCAGTGAAGCGAGCTCAGGGCCCGGGGAGCTGTTTTTT.

The V and J genes are TRBV5-1 and TRBJ2-7; 8 nucleotides agree with TRBD2. The CDR3 covers 15 residues. V lost 1 base to trimming and J lost 3 bases; unmatched junction nucleotides: 6. The germline V gene has CDR1 SGHRS and CDR2 YFSETQ. The CDR3 DNA is TGCGCCAGCAGCTTGCACCCGGGGGGGGGCTACGAGCAGTACTTC. This encodes CASSLHPGGGYEQYF.

V usage is TRBV28 and J usage is TRBJ1-5; a possible D gene is TRBD1 (5 bases). Per the germline V gene, CDR1 is MDHEN and CDR2 is SYDVKM. Trimming stripped 5 bases from V and 5 bases from J, with 7 bases between. The CDR3 covers 12 residues. The CDR3 loop is CASSTTDQPQHF. The CDR3 DNA reads TGTGCCAGCAGTACGACAGATCAGCCCCAGCATTTT.